Below are 26 T cell receptor beta chains sequenced from a single sample in a study of blood T cell repertoires in COVID-19. TCRdb keeps only in-frame clones here, not all; method: immunoSEQ multiplex PCR. The data show 390,000 or so clones, approximately 90% seen once. The sequencing input was PBMCs or T cells enriched from blood (not recorded which). The receptors were gathered from a man between 18 and 35 years old who had recovered from COVID-19.

The chain has TRBV19 and TRBJ2-1; D possibly corresponds to TRBD2 (5 bases). The CDR3 is 13 amino acids. Germline V gene lookup returns CDR1 LNHDA and CDR2 SQIVND (reference sequence). V shed 3 bases and J shed 6 bases, with 9 bases lying between them. Here the CDR3 reads CASSITRGNEQFF. The CDR3 nucleotides read TGTGCCAGTAGTATCACTAGAGGCAATGAGCAGTTCTTC.

This sequence joins TRBV30 and TRBJ2-7; no definite D call. Trimming took off 6 bases at V and 4 bases at J, with 13 bases between the two ends. The CDR3 covers 12 residues. Germline values: CDR1 GTSNPN, CDR2 SVGIG (reference sequence). In nucleotides, the CDR3 is TGTGCCTGTCACTCGTCAAGTTACGAGCAGTACTTC. It is translated as CACHSSSYEQYF. The full variable domain, in which reference TRBV30 and TRBJ2-7 provide the parts outside the CDR3, is SQTIHQWPATLVQPVGSPLSLECTVEGTSNPNLYWYRQAAGRGLQLLFYSVGIGQISSEVPQNLSASRPQDRQFILSSKKLLLSDSGFYLCACHSSSYEQYFGPGTRLTVT.

The V call is TRBV24-1, the J call TRBJ2-3; perhaps TRBD1 as D (6 bases). Looked up from germline, CDR1 is KGHDR and CDR2 is SFDVKD. Trimming cost V 1 base and J 3 bases, with 19 bases left between them. There are 18 residues in the CDR3. The CDR3 DNA follows: TGTGCCACCAGTGATTTACAAAGGGGCAGGGGAAGGACAGATACGCAGTATTTT. Translation: CATSDLQRGRGRTDTQYF.

The chain couples TRBV30 to TRBJ2-1, with 7 bases matching TRBD2. Germline CDR1 GTSNPN, CDR2 SVGIG (reference sequence). This CDR3 region has 14 residues. V lost 4 bases and J lost 7; bases outside the gene matches: 10. CDR3 in amino acids: CAWNAGVSGNEQFF. In nucleotides, the CDR3 is TGTGCCTGGAATGCGGGAGTGTCGGGGAATGAGCAGTTCTTC.

The rearrangement links TRBV29-1 to TRBJ1-1; D call uncertain. Germline CDR1 SQVTM, CDR2 ANQGSEA. The CDR3 runs to 11 residues. With 8 bases removed from V and 5 bases from J, the gap between germline ends came to 12 bases. The CDR3 nucleotides read TGCAGCCTCGCGTCCGCAACTGAAGCTTTCTTT. Translated, it gives CSLASATEAFF.

The V and J genes are TRBV4-1 and TRBJ1-1; TRBD1 might be the D (5 bases). Germline-derived CDR1 and CDR2 are MGHRA and YSYEKL. Trimming stripped 6 bases from V and 8 bases from J, with 19 bases between. This CDR3 has 14 residues. As DNA, the CDR3 is TGCGCCAGCAGTTCACTAATTGCAGGGCGAGAAGCTTTCTTT. This sequence encodes CASSSLIAGREAFF.

With regard to this clone: The sample has other DNA sequences that encode this CDR3 too. The chain recombines TRBV30 with TRBJ2-1; D might be TRBD2 (6 bases). CDR1 GTSNPN and CDR2 SVGIG come from the germline V gene (reference sequence). V lost 0 bases to trimming and J lost 1 base, with 7 bases between them. CDR3 length: 14 amino acids. The CDR3 region has the DNA TGTGCCTGGAGTGTAGGAGGGTCCTACAATGAGCAGTTCTTC. Translating gives CAWSVGGSYNEQFF.

The chain couples TRBV2 to TRBJ2-5, with D uncertain. The germline V gene has CDR1 SNHLY and CDR2 FYNNEI. This CDR3 has 11 residues. Trimming stripped 6 bases from V and 5 bases from J, with 7 bases between. CDR3 loop: CASSPSETQYF. CDR3 bases: TGTGCCAGCAGCCCTTCCGAGACCCAGTACTTC.

V and J are TRBV12-3 or TRBV12-4 and TRBJ2-7, with D tentatively TRBD1 (5 bases). V was cut by 3 bases and J by 3 bases, with 9 bases left in between. This CDR3 comprises 13 residues. This CDR3 is CASSLTASYEQYF. The CDR3 bases are TGTGCCAGCAGTTTGACAGCCAGCTACGAGCAGTACTTC.

The chain couples TRBV29-1 to TRBJ2-1, with D perhaps matching TRBD1 (7 bases). There are 15 residues in the CDR3. Germline-derived CDR1 and CDR2 are SQVTM and ANQGSEA. CDR3 amino acids: CRIRRRGQGNNEQFF. The CDR3 DNA sequence: TGCAGGATTCGAAGGAGGGGGCAGGGAAACAATGAGCAGTTCTTC.

J is TRBJ1-2 and V is TRBV29-1; tentative D call: TRBD1 (5 bases). The CDR3 runs 13 residues. V lost 3 bases to trimming and J lost 4 bases, with 12 bases between them. Germline V gene lookup returns CDR1 SQVTM and CDR2 ANQGSEA. In DNA form, the CDR3 reads TGCAGCGTTGAGGGGGGAACCCTCTATGGCTACACCTTC. Translated, it gives CSVEGGTLYGYTF.

This chain connects TRBV3-1 (or the pseudogene TRBV3-2) to TRBJ2-5, with 11 bases matching TRBD2. Germline V gives CDR1 LGHDT, CDR2 YNNKEL (reference sequence). With 0 bases clipped from V and 3 bases from J, the junction kept 6 bases outside the gene matches. CDR3 size: 17 residues. The CDR3 nucleotides are TGTGCCAGCAGCCAAGAACCCCGACTAGCGGGGAAAGAGACCCAGTACTTC. This encodes CASSQEPRLAGKETQYF.

This chain joins TRBV11-2 and TRBJ2-4, with D hard to call. V shed 1 base and J shed 0 bases, with 7 bases lying between them. This CDR3 is built from 15 residues. Germline V lookup: CDR1 SGHAT, CDR2 FQNNGV. Written as DNA, the CDR3 is TGTGCCAGCAGCTTAGTCAGAACAGCCAAAAACATTCAGTACTTC. Its translation: CASSLVRTAKNIQYF.

In DNA form, the CDR3 reads TGTGCCAGCAGCCACCAGGCGTCAGTGGAGCAGTTCTTC. The encoded protein is CASSHQASVEQFF. The chain is built from TRBV3-1 (or the pseudogene TRBV3-2) and TRBJ2-1; D gene ambiguous. The V end lost 3 bases, the J end lost 10 bases, and 13 bases lay between the germline ends. CDR1 and CDR2 (germline): LGHDT, YNNKEL (reference sequence). The CDR3 covers 13 residues.

The chain joins TRBV23-1 to TRBJ2-7; weak D call: TRBD2 (7 bases). TRBV23-1 is labeled an ORF, and its function is uncertain. The CDR3 is 15 residues long. Trimming took 0 bases from V and 6 from J, leaving 15 bases between them. DNA for the CDR3: TGCGCCAGCAGTCAATCGGGGGGGCGCAGTTGCGAGCAGTACTTC. This codes for CASSQSGGRSCEQYF.

The V and J genes are TRBV7-9 and TRBJ2-7; TRBD1 might be the D (6 bases). Trimming took off 0 bases at V and 2 bases at J, with 11 bases between the two ends. The germline CDR1 and CDR2 sequences are SEHNR and FQNEAQ (reference sequence). The CDR3 extends over 15 amino acids. As DNA, the CDR3 is TGTGCCAGCAGCTTAGCCACCGGACAGCCCTACGAGCAGTACTTC. Residues: CASSLATGQPYEQYF.

CDR3 loop: CASSQDRGQGNTEAFF. Here the CDR3 DNA reads TGTGCCAGCAGCCAAGACAGGGGGCAAGGGAACACTGAAGCTTTCTTT. This chain connects TRBV3-1 (or the pseudogene TRBV3-2) to TRBJ1-1; 8 bases fit TRBD1. Germline assignment: CDR1 LGHDT and CDR2 YNNKEL (reference sequence). This CDR3 region has 16 residues. The trim removed 0 bases at V and 1 base at J, leaving 4 bases unmatched.

The chain employs TRBV10-3 and TRBJ2-5; TRBD2 matches at 7 bases. This CDR3 has 15 amino acids. Germline V gene data show CDR1 as ENHRY and CDR2 as SYGVKD. Germline trimming cut 0 bases from V and 3 bases from J; bases unmatched to any gene: 4. The CDR3 DNA follows: TGTGCCATCAGTGAGTCCCGGGGACTAAAAGAGACCCAGTACTTC. Protein product: CAISESRGLKETQYF.

The V gene is TRBV7-2, the J gene TRBJ1-2; perhaps TRBD1 as D (5 bases). The CDR3 runs to 14 residues. With 1 base removed from V and 4 bases from J, the gap between germline ends came to 10 bases. From germline, CDR1 is SGHTA and CDR2 FQGNSA. The CDR3 sequence is CASSLVGAIYGYTF. The CDR3, as DNA: TGTGCCAGCAGCTTAGTAGGGGCAATCTATGGCTACACCTTC.

This clone was picked up a small number of times. The rearrangement joins TRBV7-2 to TRBJ1-2; no clear D gene. This CDR3 spans 15 amino acids. V lost 1 base and J 0 bases, leaving 9 bases between the germline ends. Germline V CDR1 and CDR2: SGHTA, FQGNSA. CDR3 loop: CASSLGQAANYGYTF. The CDR3 coding sequence is TGTGCCAGCAGCTTAGGACAAGCCGCTAACTATGGCTACACCTTC.

The rearrangement links TRBV29-1 to TRBJ1-2; D remains ambiguous. CDR1 is SQVTM, CDR2 ANQGSEA, per germline. Trimming cost V 6 bases and J 3 bases, with 17 bases left between them. The CDR3 has 14 residues. This CDR3 is CSVNSLQLHYGYTF. The CDR3 region has the DNA TGCAGCGTGAACTCTCTGCAACTGCACTATGGCTACACCTTC. Complete variable domain (other parts from reference TRBV29-1 and TRBJ1-2): SAVISQKPSRDICQRGTSLTIQCQVDSQVTMMFWYRQQPGQSLTLIATANQGSEATYESGFVIDKFPISRPNLTFSTLTVSNMSPEDSSIYLCSVNSLQLHYGYTFGSGTRLTVV.

Worth noting for this clone: Other DNA sequences in this sample translate to the same CDR3. The gene calls are TRBV5-1 and TRBJ2-7; D is perhaps TRBD1 (6 bases). The CDR3 loop spans 14 amino acids. Germline lookup yields CDR1 SGHRS and CDR2 YFSETQ. Trimming left V 2 bases short and J 0 bases short, with 9 bases between. This CDR3 reads CASSLTGSSYEQYF. The CDR3 DNA sequence: TGCGCCAGCAGCTTAACAGGGAGCTCCTACGAGCAGTACTTC.

V is TRBV10-3 and J is TRBJ2-5; the D gene is possibly TRBD2 (6 bases). V dropped 4 bases and J dropped 3 bases, with 18 bases sitting between them. The CDR3 runs 16 residues. Germline CDR1 and CDR2: ENHRY and SYGVKD. The CDR3 sequence: CAISGGGISGKETQYF. The CDR3 DNA reads TGTGCCATCAGTGGCGGAGGTATTAGCGGAAAAGAGACCCAGTACTTC.

A single count supports this clone. The chain carries TRBV9 and TRBJ2-7; 11 nucleotides match TRBD1. The CDR3 is made up of 18 amino acids. Looked up from germline, CDR1 is SGDLS and CDR2 is YYNGEE. Germline trimming cut 4 bases from V and 6 bases from J; bases unmatched to any gene: 18. CDR3 protein: CASSSEATPGQGGVEQYF. The CDR3 DNA reads TGTGCCAGCAGCAGCGAGGCTACACCGGGACAGGGGGGGGTCGAGCAGTACTTC.

V usage is TRBV5-8 and J usage is TRBJ1-2; TRBD1 aligns across 8 bases. This CDR3 has 14 amino acids. V trimming: 3 bases; J trimming: 2 bases; junction bases outside the gene matches: 3. CDR1 and CDR2 (germline): SGHTS, YDEGEE. In DNA form, the CDR3 reads TGTGCCAGCAGCTCTCGACAGGGGAACTATGGCTACACCTTC. It translates to CASSSRQGNYGYTF.

This sequence joins TRBV9 and TRBJ1-2; D unclear. The CDR3 spans 11 residues. V was clipped by 4 bases and J by 5 bases, with 6 bases between them. Germline loops: CDR1 SGDLS, CDR2 YYNGEE. The CDR3: CASSSHYGYTF. CDR3 coding DNA: TGTGCCAGCAGCTCACATTATGGCTACACCTTC.